The next 9 T cell receptor beta chains were all read from a single sample in a study of OX40 agonist ivuxolimab in advanced cancers. The data were produced by immunoSEQ multiplex PCR, yet TCRdb's version contains in-frame clones alone and is incomplete. Here the sample spans some 83,000 clones, roughly 90% being singletons. The specimen comprised CD4+ or CD8+ T cells sorted from blood, sampled in a trial of the OX40 agonist ivuxolimab. The receptors were sampled from an adult with an advanced solid tumor such as melanoma, head and neck, liver or kidney cancer.

Only a few counts were recorded for this clone. In nucleotides, the CDR3 is TGTGCCAGTAGTAAACTCCCGGGACCCGACGGCTATGGCTACACCTTC. It specifies CASSKLPGPDGYGYTF. The chain uses TRBV19 and TRBJ1-2, with D perhaps TRBD1 (5 bases). The V end was cut by 4 bases, the J end by 4 bases, with 19 bases between. Germline CDR1 reads LNHDA; CDR2 reads SQIVND (reference sequence). The CDR3 totals 16 residues.

The rearrangement joins TRBV4-2 to TRBJ1-1; TRBD1 agrees at 8 bases. Germline-derived CDR1 and CDR2 are LGHNA and YNFKEQ. V gave up 7 bases and J gave up 3 bases; unmatched junction bases: 10. This CDR3 has 15 amino acids. As DNA, the CDR3 is TGTGCCAGCACCCCCCAAGGACAGGGCTACACTGAAGCTTTCTTT. Translating gives CASTPQGQGYTEAFF.

This rearrangement joins TRBV10-3 to TRBJ1-5, with 7 bases lining up with TRBD1. Germline V gives CDR1 ENHRY, CDR2 SYGVKD. The CDR3 extends over 14 amino acids. Germline trimming cut 4 bases from V and 5 bases from J; bases unmatched to any gene: 5. The DNA for the CDR3 is TGTGCCATCAGTGGTCGGCAGGGGGATCAGCCCCAGCATTTT. Encoded protein: CAISGRQGDQPQHF.

This clone has only one observation. This chain joins TRBV27 and TRBJ2-6; perhaps TRBD1 as D (6 bases). The CDR3 runs to 15 residues. CDR1 MNHEY and CDR2 SMNVEV come from the germline V gene (reference sequence). The germline V and J ends were trimmed by 7 bases and 1 base, with 11 bases remaining between them. CDR3 protein: CASTPRGSGANVLTF. The CDR3 nucleotides read TGTGCCAGCACCCCCAGGGGTTCTGGGGCCAACGTCCTGACTTTC. The full variable domain, in which reference TRBV27 and TRBJ2-6 provide the parts outside the CDR3, is EAQVTQNPRYLITVTGKKLTVTCSQNMNHEYMSWYRQDPGLGLRQIYYSMNVEVTDKGDVPEGYKVSRKEKRNFPLILESPSPNQTSLYFCASTPRGSGANVLTFGAGSRLTVL.

V is TRBV18 and J is TRBJ2-5, with D uncertain. The length of the CDR3 is 14 residues. The V end lost 0 bases, the J end lost 5 bases, and 10 bases lay between the germline ends. Germline V gene sequence: CDR1 KGHSH, CDR2 LQKENI. CDR3 in amino acids: CASSPPATAETQYF. Written as DNA, the CDR3 is TGTGCCAGCTCACCACCGGCAACAGCCGAGACCCAGTACTTC.

The rearrangement joins TRBV21-1 to TRBJ2-2; TRBD2, as called in the table, went unchecked against the DNA. TRBV21-1 is tagged as a pseudogene. The CDR3 contains 18 residues. CDR3 sequence (DNA): TGTGCCAGCAGAGGGGAAGGGCACACGGGAGAAATAACCGGGGAGCTGTTTTTT. Amino acids: CASRGEGHTGEITGELFF.

The genes are TRBV7-9 and TRBJ2-5; the match to TRBD1 covers 8 bases. The ends lost 2 bases at V and 4 bases at J; junction bases unmatched: 3. Germline CDR1 SEHNR, CDR2 FQNEAQ (reference sequence). The CDR3 totals 14 residues. The CDR3 sequence is CASSLFGQGETQYF. Written as DNA, the CDR3 is TGTGCCAGCAGCTTATTTGGACAGGGAGAGACCCAGTACTTC. Combining the CDR3 with reference TRBV7-9 and TRBJ2-5 gives the whole variable domain DTGVSQNPRHKITKRGQNVTFRCDPISEHNRLYWYRQTLGQGPEFLTYFQNEAQLEKSRLLSDRFSAERPKGSFSTLEIQRTEQGDSAMYLCASSLFGQGETQYFGPGTRLLVL.

This chain links TRBV6-5 with TRBJ2-7; 7 bases are shared with TRBD2. With 7 bases clipped from V and 6 bases from J, the junction kept 6 bases outside the gene matches. The CDR3 extends over 12 amino acids. The V gene's germline CDR1 is MNHEY and CDR2 SVGAGI. CDR3 sequence: CASISTSFEQYF. The DNA for the CDR3 is TGTGCCAGCATCTCGACTAGCTTCGAGCAGTACTTC.

The V and J genes are TRBV19 and TRBJ2-3; D is uncertain. From germline, CDR1 is LNHDA and CDR2 SQIVND (reference sequence). The CDR3 length is 11 residues. V was cut by 7 bases and J by 7 bases, with 9 bases left in between. For the CDR3, the DNA is TGTGCCAGTACTGGGCGAAATACGCAGTATTTT. Its protein is CASTGRNTQYF.